Ten or more counts support the clone carrying this T cell receptor (beta chain). Its target is unknown. These data originate in a study of T cells after yellow fever vaccination. Study as a whole: Any fraction with a low cell number was prepared using SMART-Seq v4 Ultra Low Input.

CDR1 and CDR2 (germline): SGHRS, YFSETQ. V dropped 0 bases and J dropped 7 bases, with 8 bases sitting between them. The CDR3 spans 13 residues. Whole-study findings and limits: Within FACS-sorted repertoires, abundant clonotypes contaminating from the bulk population could be present. Although the secondary response was weaker, it peaked faster, at day 5 versus 15.

TCRdb re-analysed the 5' RACE reads in MiXCR, keeping a single row per CDR3 protein. The sample carries 25,000 to 35,000 distinct CDR3 sequences, less than 5.5% recorded once. This receptor was obtained from a man under 40 who received the YFV17D yellow fever vaccine. The chain is built from TRBV5-1 and TRBJ2-1; D gene ambiguous. The sequencing used CD8+ T cells sorted from PBMCs, collected 10 days after the yellow fever booster vaccination. The CDR3 DNA is TGCGCCAGCAGCTTGGTTCCTTCAAATGAGCAGTTCTTC. As protein: CASSLVPSNEQFF. Variable domain in full (rest from reference TRBV5-1 and TRBJ2-1): KAGVTQTPRYLIKTRGQQVTLSCSPISGHRSVSWYQQTPGQGLQFLFEYFSETQRNKGNFPGRFSGRQFSNSRSEMNVSTLELGDSALYLCASSLVPSNEQFFGPGTRLTVL.